This entry describes one T cell receptor beta chain. This clone turned up a few times. There is no known antigen for this receptor. Base qualities are not recorded, but no much larger clone differs from it by a single base. Libraries came from the immunoSEQ multiplex PCR assay. In most patients, genomic DNA was isolated using the Qiagen DNeasy Blood and Tissue Kit and sent frozen to Adaptive Biotechnologies for TCR sequencing. For most patients, genomic DNA was subjected to high-throughput TCR-beta CDR3 sequencing by Adaptive Biotechnologies. Per the original workflow: TCR sequencing data were retrieved from Adaptive's ImmunoSEQ software for some 19 patients, whereas a few other patients were processed with MiXCR and VDJtools. To correct CD4 versus CD8 sorting errors, sequences present in both subsets at a frequency ratio below 5:1 were removed. CDR3 nucleotide sequences shared between donor and recipient were removed because the origin of such sequences could not be assigned. At least 2-fold expansion over unstimulated cells and a minimum CFSE-low frequency of 0.002% (template counts) or 0.001% (read counts) were required for clones to be classified as alloreactive. Clones were considered mappable if detected in sequenced pre-transplant spleen, lymph node, or MLR CFSE-low populations of the donor or recipient. The cumulative frequency of alloreactive clones was calculated as a percentage of all sequences, weighted by copy number. The table was pulled from immuneACCESS by TCRdb, which kept in-frame rearrangements only. Such tables lose some clones; where checked, under half of the loss comes from unresolved V genes, and the rest has no known cause. V, J and clone size reflect that table, while D and trimming were determined from the DNA. The sample table lists some 140,000 clones, approximately 94% of them with a count of one. The ten largest clonotypes hold around 0.16% of the sample.

What the time point label conveys for this sample: cells obtained before transplantation from donor or recipient. CD3+CD4+ and CD3+CD8+ populations were FACS-sorted from unstimulated pre-transplant donor and recipient cells taken from spleen or lymph nodes. CDR1 and CDR2 are drawn from the germline V gene (reference sequence): WNHNN, SYGVQD. Reading from cysteine to phenylalanine, the CDR3 counts 15 amino acids. The entry retains the CDR3 DNA only, 45 bases that are in frame from base 1. Trimming removed 4 bases from V and 3 bases from J, leaving 16 bases between the germline ends. This sample is drawn from a study of graft-versus-host responses after intestinal transplantation (dated by TCRdb to 2020 to 2023). With regard to the full study: Recipients received multivisceral, liver-intestinal, or isolated intestinal transplants. Every recipient was given anti-thymocyte globulin induction, followed by about three years of maintenance tacrolimus and steroids. Bulk TCR-beta CDR3 sequencing was used to track graft-versus-host and host-versus-graft alloreactive T cell clones in the graft, circulation and bone marrow after intestinal transplantation. To identify alloreactive clones, pre-transplant mixed lymphocyte reaction products were sequenced and then compared with unstimulated pre-transplant donor and recipient T cells. The cohort enrolled around 23 intestinal transplant recipients including one retransplant, and a few patients lacking pretransplant specimens were excluded. Donor T cell macrochimerism was defined as a peak of at least 4% donor T cells among recipient peripheral blood mononuclear cells. Rather than being sequenced by the commercial service, samples from three later patients were sequenced in-house on an Illumina MiSeq and processed with MiXCR.

Broad study findings and their caveats: Early after transplant, peak levels of circulating GvH clones were found to be associated with declines in HvG clones. Conclusions were limited by the relatively low number and heterogeneity of intestinal transplant patients. High GvH to HvG T cell clonal ratios were observed in the allografts of patients with donor T cell macrochimerism. GvH clones turned up in recipient bone marrow, with some appearing earlier in ileal mucosa or blood, a pattern consistent with an intestinal mucosal origin.

Sample: unstimulated CD4+ T cells sorted from spleen or lymph node cells, taken before intestinal transplant. The TCR originated in a human donor who received an intestinal transplant. The receptor chain draws on TRBV10-1 and TRBJ2-7; the D gene is perhaps TRBD1, on 6 matching bases. The sequenced DNA: TGCGCCAGCAGTGGAAACAGGGTTACATACTACGAGCAGTACTTC. Translated, it reads CASSGNRVTYYEQYF.